The 29 T cell receptor beta chains in this list originate from one sample, sequenced in a study of shared clonotypes between healthy human individuals. The naive CD8 fraction comprised CD45RO-negative cells positively selected for CCR7 and excluded terminally differentiated effector memory CD45RA+ cells. The assay was immunoSEQ multiplex PCR, and TCRdb's table has in-frame clones only and misses some. Among about 750,000 clones, 80% to 95% were seen once, and the ten largest hold around 24%. Sequencing was performed on naive CD8+ T cells sorted from blood. The receptors stem from a man aged 25-45 years in good health.

This clone was seen a single time. The chain employs TRBV27 and TRBJ2-7, with 11 bases identical to TRBD2. Trimming cost V 10 bases and J 5 bases; bases outside gene matches: 10. The CDR3 is 14 residues long. Germline values: CDR1 MNHEY, CDR2 SMNVEV (reference sequence). DNA for the CDR3: TGTGCCACCGCCACGACTAGCGGGATCGACGAGCAGTACTTC. Its translation is CATATTSGIDEQYF.

V gene TRBV7-6 combines with J gene TRBJ2-1, with no clear D. Trimming left V 1 base short and J 5 bases short, with 3 bases between. The CDR3 is made up of 12 amino acids. Germline CDR1 reads SGHVS; CDR2 reads FNYEAQ. The CDR3: CASSLENNEQFF. DNA for the CDR3: TGTGCCAGCAGCTTAGAGAACAATGAGCAGTTCTTC.

The CDR3 sequence: CASRGSGETQYF. The CDR3 nucleotides are TGTGCCAGCAGGGGGAGCGGGGAGACCCAGTACTTC. The chain joins TRBV14 to TRBJ2-5, with TRBD2 as a possible D gene (6 bases). Trimming cost V 6 bases and J 5 bases, with 10 bases left between them. Germline CDR1 reads SGHDN; CDR2 reads FVKESK. This CDR3 spans 12 amino acids.

The J gene is TRBJ2-1, the V gene TRBV7-9; D uncertain. Trimming shortened V by 5 bases and J by 9 bases, and 8 bases separated the two germline ends. This CDR3 contains 11 residues. Germline assignment: CDR1 SEHNR and CDR2 FQNEAQ (reference sequence). CDR3 sequence reads: CASSQWGEQFF. The CDR3 coding sequence is TGTGCCAGCAGCCAGTGGGGTGAGCAGTTCTTC. Variable domain in full (rest from reference TRBV7-9 and TRBJ2-1): DTGVSQNPRHKITKRGQNVTFRCDPISEHNRLYWYRQTLGQGPEFLTYFQNEAQLEKSRLLSDRFSAERPKGSFSTLEIQRTEQGDSAMYLCASSQWGEQFFGPGTRLTVL.

The V call is TRBV28, the J call TRBJ2-1; a weak D match, TRBD1 (5 bases). The CDR3 totals 14 residues. CDR1 and CDR2 (germline): MDHEN, SYDVKM. V lost 4 bases, J lost 7 bases, and 14 bases lay in between. The CDR3 DNA reads as TGTGCCAGCAGTTCTGTAGGGGCTGTAAATGAGCAGTTCTTC. Translating it yields CASSSVGAVNEQFF.

The chain recombines TRBV29-1 with TRBJ1-1; 9 bases map to TRBD1. After removal of 4 bases from V and 10 bases from J, the junction contained 13 bases not matched to a gene. The CDR3 spans 14 residues. Germline V gene sequence: CDR1 SQVTM, CDR2 ANQGSEA. This chain's CDR3 is CSVVGRTGVKGAFF. The DNA of the CDR3 is TGCAGCGTTGTTGGCAGGACAGGGGTTAAGGGAGCTTTCTTT.

The chain couples TRBV28 to TRBJ2-7, with D unclear. This CDR3 contains 14 residues. Looked up from germline, CDR1 is MDHEN and CDR2 is SYDVKM. V was cut by 7 bases and J by 4 bases, with 17 bases left in between. CDR3 nucleotides: TGTGCCAGCACCGAAGACGGGCGTTGGTACGAGCAGTACTTC. This gives the protein CASTEDGRWYEQYF.

V is TRBV27 and J is TRBJ2-3; weak D call: TRBD1 (5 bases). The CDR3 has 15 residues. V was trimmed by 6 bases and J by 2 bases, leaving 15 bases between them. Germline V gene lookup returns CDR1 MNHEY and CDR2 SMNVEV (reference sequence). CDR3 in DNA: TGTGCCAGCAGGCCTTCAGGGTTGTTCACAGATACGCAGTATTTT. This encodes CASRPSGLFTDTQYF.

This clone has a single count. V is TRBV9 and J is TRBJ2-3; TRBD2 is a possible D gene (6 bases). The V end lost 0 bases, the J end lost 0 bases, and 11 bases lay between the germline ends. CDR3 size: 16 residues. Germline CDR1 reads SGDLS; CDR2 reads YYNGEE. In nucleotides, the CDR3 is TGTGCCAGCAGCGTAGTTGGGACTTCTAGCACAGATACGCAGTATTTT. This codes for CASSVVGTSSTDTQYF.

V is TRBV27 and J is TRBJ2-1; D is unresolved. Between the trimmed V and J ends, which lost 6 bases and 7 bases, there was a span of 7 bases. The germline gives CDR1 MNHEY, CDR2 SMNVEV (reference sequence). The CDR3 runs to 11 residues. The CDR3 coding sequence is TGTGCCAGCAGGACTGCTAATGAGCAGTTCTTC. Translation: CASRTANEQFF.

V usage is TRBV28 and J usage is TRBJ2-7; D not certain. The V gene's germline CDR1 is MDHEN and CDR2 SYDVKM. There are 12 residues in the CDR3. Trimming stripped 5 bases from V and 7 bases from J, with 12 bases between. CDR3 DNA sequence: TGTGCCAGCAGTGACCCGGTTCTTGAGCAGTACTTC. This sequence encodes CASSDPVLEQYF.

The CDR3 reads CASSTRTSRASVEINEQFF. The CDR3 coding sequence is TGTGCCAGCAGCACAAGGACTAGCCGCGCTAGTGTGGAGATCAATGAGCAGTTCTTC. V gene TRBV7-9 combines with J gene TRBJ2-1; 8 nucleotides agree with TRBD2. After removal of 5 bases from V and 6 bases from J, the junction contained 21 bases not matched to a gene. CDR1 and CDR2 (germline): SEHNR, FQNEAQ (reference sequence). The CDR3 has 19 residues.

This sequence joins TRBV7-9 and TRBJ1-5; D not resolved. With 3 bases removed from V and 0 bases from J, the gap between germline ends came to 9 bases. The germline V gene has CDR1 SEHNR and CDR2 FQNEAQ (reference sequence). The CDR3 is 15 amino acids. CDR3 amino acids: CASSFVGSSNQPQHF. As DNA, the CDR3 is TGTGCCAGCAGCTTCGTTGGGAGTAGCAATCAGCCCCAGCATTTT.

The chain recombines TRBV4-1 with TRBJ1-4; possibly TRBD1 for D (6 bases). This CDR3 has 13 amino acids. Germline-derived CDR1 and CDR2 are MGHRA and YSYEKL. Between the trimmed V and J ends, which lost 6 bases and 4 bases, there was a span of 9 bases. The CDR3 reads CASSTGSNEKLFF. DNA of the CDR3: TGCGCCAGCAGTACAGGGAGTAATGAAAAACTGTTTTTT.

This rearrangement joins TRBV5-5 to TRBJ2-7, with D possibly matching TRBD2 (6 bases). The CDR3 loop spans 14 amino acids. Germline-derived CDR1 and CDR2 are SGHKS and YYEKEE (reference sequence). The V gene lost 5 bases and the J gene lost 3 bases, with 15 bases spanning the gap. The CDR3 DNA is TGTGCCAGCAGTCATCCGGGACTCATCTACGAGCAGTACTTC. Protein: CASSHPGLIYEQYF.

About this clone itself: An end of the junction does not agree with germline; a read error may underlie this. The chain employs TRBV9 and TRBJ2-2; 7 bases match TRBD1. CDR3 size: 16 residues. Germline V gene sequence: CDR1 SGDLS, CDR2 YYNGEE. As DNA, the CDR3 is TGTGCCAGCAGCACATCTGACAGGGCGAAGACCGGGGAGCTGTTTTTT. Residues: CASSTSDRAKTGELFF.

This clone showed up just once. V is TRBV4-3 and J is TRBJ2-7; D tentatively reads TRBD1 or TRBD2 (5 bases each). The CDR3 spans 15 residues. Germline CDR1 is LGHNA and CDR2 is YSLEER. V lost 2 bases and J lost 5, with 16 bases in between. The CDR3 protein is CASSQYPGPMDEQYF. In DNA, the CDR3 is TGCGCCAGCAGCCAATACCCGGGGCCGATGGACGAGCAGTACTTC.

DNA for the CDR3: TGCAGCGTTGGACAGGGGGACGAGCAGTACTTC. It codes for CSVGQGDEQYF. The chain employs TRBV29-1 and TRBJ2-7; 9 bases are a match to TRBD1. Germline CDR1 reads SQVTM; CDR2 reads ANQGSEA. This CDR3 is built from 11 residues. V lost 4 bases and J lost 5; bases outside the gene matches: 0.

V and J are TRBV18 and TRBJ1-1; 8 nucleotides align to TRBD1. Trimming cost V 0 bases and J 0 bases; bases outside gene matches: 15. The CDR3 has 20 amino acids. Germline V lookup: CDR1 KGHSH, CDR2 LQKENI. The CDR3 sequence: CASSPPAPEAAGGMNTEAFF. The CDR3 DNA reads TGTGCCAGCTCACCACCAGCTCCTGAGGCGGCAGGGGGCATGAACACTGAAGCTTTCTTT.

The chain carries TRBV27 and TRBJ2-3; weak D call: TRBD2 (5 bases). The ends were cut back, 3 bases at V and 6 bases at J, with 16 bases in the middle. CDR1 and CDR2 (germline): MNHEY, SMNVEV (reference sequence). The length of the CDR3 is 15 residues. For the CDR3, the DNA is TGTGCCAGCAGTTTGGGGTCACTAGGGAAGGATACGCAGTATTTT. Protein: CASSLGSLGKDTQYF.

The V call is TRBV28, the J call TRBJ2-7; 7 nucleotides align to TRBD2. This CDR3 is 18 amino acids long. V lost 5 bases and J lost 2; bases outside the gene matches: 18. Germline assignment: CDR1 MDHEN and CDR2 SYDVKM. The CDR3: CASSRTSQGGREAYEQYF. Written as DNA, the CDR3 is TGTGCCAGCAGTCGCACAAGTCAGGGTGGGAGGGAAGCCTACGAGCAGTACTTC.

This chain joins TRBV7-3 and TRBJ2-3; D remains ambiguous. Germline CDR1 and CDR2: SGHTA and FQGTGA. This CDR3 has 15 amino acids. The V end was cut by 7 bases, the J end by 2 bases, with 16 bases between. DNA of the CDR3: TGTGCCAGCACCGATGTGTCGTCTGTCACAGATACGCAGTATTTT. Protein product: CASTDVSSVTDTQYF.

The chain has TRBV9 and TRBJ2-1; D perhaps matches TRBD1 (6 bases). The V end was cut by 2 bases, the J end by 2 bases, with 11 bases between. Germline V lookup: CDR1 SGDLS, CDR2 YYNGEE. The CDR3 is 15 amino acids. Written as DNA, the CDR3 is TGTGCCAGCAGCGTCCAGACAGGAGCCTACAATGAGCAGTTCTTC. Translated, it gives CASSVQTGAYNEQFF.

This sequence joins TRBV27 and TRBJ2-7; possible D gene TRBD1, 7 bases. The CDR3 sequence is 15 residues long. The V gene's germline CDR1 is MNHEY and CDR2 SMNVEV (reference sequence). The V gene lost 2 bases and the J gene lost 7 bases, with 18 bases spanning the gap. The CDR3: CASSLTTGRPVEQYF. In DNA form, the CDR3 reads TGTGCCAGCAGTTTAACGACAGGGAGGCCCGTGGAGCAGTACTTC.

J is TRBJ2-3 and V is TRBV5-5; the match to TRBD1 covers 7 bases. J was trimmed by 2 bases and V by 4 bases; bases with no gene match: 10. CDR1 is SGHKS, CDR2 YYEKEE, per germline (reference sequence). This CDR3 contains 16 residues. CDR3 DNA sequence: TGTGCCAGCAGCCCACCCGGGACAGTGGTCACAGATACGCAGTATTTT. Its translation is CASSPPGTVVTDTQYF.

The gene calls are TRBV19 and TRBJ2-7; D is uncertain. Trimming took 6 bases from V and 3 from J, leaving 24 bases between them. The CDR3 length is 17 residues. The germline V gene encodes CDR1 LNHDA and CDR2 SQIVND (reference sequence). CDR3 in DNA: TGTGCCAGTAGCAGTCAAATCTGGACCTCCCCCGACTACGAGCAGTACTTC. This translates into CASSSQIWTSPDYEQYF.

The genes are TRBV7-6 and TRBJ2-1; 14 nucleotides agree with TRBD2. The germline V gene encodes CDR1 SGHVS and CDR2 FNYEAQ. The CDR3 sequence is 16 residues long. Trimming at V came to 5 bases and at J to 5 bases, leaving 5 bases not matched to a gene. The CDR3 reads CASSGRGLAGDNEQFF. The CDR3 bases are TGTGCCAGCAGCGGCCGGGGACTAGCGGGGGACAATGAGCAGTTCTTC.

The CDR3 DNA follows: TGTGCCGTGACTGGGTTGGCGTATGAGCAGTTCTTC. Translated, it gives CAVTGLAYEQFF. This chain links TRBV7-9 with TRBJ2-1; no clear D gene. The germline V gene encodes CDR1 SEHNR and CDR2 FQNEAQ (reference sequence). This CDR3 is built from 12 residues. Trimming left V 11 bases short and J 8 bases short, with 16 bases between.

The rearrangement links TRBV5-1 to TRBJ2-3, with a tentative D call TRBD2 (5 bases). The CDR3 length is 17 residues. The V end was cut by 0 bases, the J end by 3 bases, with 17 bases between. CDR1 SGHRS and CDR2 YFSETQ come from the germline V gene. The CDR3 is CASSLGVSGGSTDTQYF. The CDR3, as DNA: TGCGCCAGCAGCTTGGGGGTGAGTGGCGGGTCGACAGATACGCAGTATTTT.